The 25 T cell receptor beta chains below all came from one sample that was sequenced in a study of Graves' ophthalmopathy and Graves' hyperthyroidism. Scientists amplified the TCR beta CDR3 regions from RNA transcripts. HTBI primers primed a first-round RT-PCR, and a second-round multiplex PCR followed. TCRdb recomputed calls from the multiplex PCR reads with MiXCR, one row per CDR3 protein. The sample yields over a million distinct CDR3 sequences, approximately 35% seen once. Sequencing was done on a sample of peripheral blood or thyroid tissue (not recorded which). The receptors derive from an adult man with Graves' hyperthyroidism.

The V gene is TRBV6-5, the J gene TRBJ1-1, with 11 bases aligning to TRBD1. V gave up 10 bases and J gave up 11 bases; unmatched junction bases: 9. The germline V gene has CDR1 MNHEY and CDR2 SVGAGI. The CDR3 is made up of 12 amino acids. CDR3 in DNA: TGTGCCATCAGCCCGGGACAGGGGGAGGCTTTCTTT. As protein: CAISPGQGEAFF.

The chain has TRBV5-6 and TRBJ1-1, with a tentative D call TRBD1 (5 bases). This CDR3 region has 14 residues. V lost 1 base and J 3 bases, leaving 10 bases between the germline ends. Germline V gene sequence: CDR1 SGHDT, CDR2 YYEEEE. The CDR3, as DNA: TGTGCCAGCAGCTTGTCCAGGGACTACACTGAAGCTTTCTTT. It yields the protein CASSLSRDYTEAFF.

The rearrangement uses TRBV10-3 and TRBJ2-5; 8 bases match TRBD1. The CDR3 spans 15 residues. From germline, CDR1 is ENHRY and CDR2 SYGVKD. J gave up 4 bases and V 2 bases, and 6 bases lay outside the gene matches. The CDR3 sequence is CAISERQGARETQYF. CDR3 coding DNA: TGTGCCATCAGTGAGAGGCAGGGGGCGCGAGAGACCCAGTACTTC.

The genes are TRBV10-3 and TRBJ1-4; no definite D call. Germline assignment: CDR1 ENHRY and CDR2 SYGVKD. The CDR3 length is 14 residues. V shed 10 bases and J shed 7 bases, with 19 bases lying between them. The CDR3 DNA sequence: TGTGCCAGCTGGGAGGATGATCTGGGTGAAAAACTGTTTTTT. It is translated as CASWEDDLGEKLFF.

The chain carries TRBV7-2 and TRBJ2-5, with a tentative D call TRBD2 (7 bases). The CDR3 has 17 residues. Germline CDR1 is SGHTA and CDR2 is FQGNSA. V was trimmed by 5 bases and J by 3 bases, leaving 22 bases between them. In DNA, the CDR3 is TGTGCCAGCAGCCCCTCCGGGGGCCAGCGGGGTAAAGAGACCCAGTACTTC. Translating it yields CASSPSGGQRGKETQYF.

This clonotype has at least ten counts. The chain has TRBV24-1 and TRBJ2-5; D unclear. Looked up from germline, CDR1 is KGHDR and CDR2 is SFDVKD. The CDR3 is 15 amino acids. The V gene lost 2 bases and the J gene lost 4 bases, with 13 bases spanning the gap. The CDR3 here is CATSDSGGTRETQYF. CDR3 DNA: TGTGCCACCAGTGATTCGGGCGGTACACGAGAGACCCAGTACTTC.

This clonotype showed up many times. V gene TRBV12-3 or TRBV12-4 combines with J gene TRBJ2-2; 9 bases align to TRBD1. Trimming took 6 bases from V and 7 from J; bases not matched to a gene: 6. This CDR3 region has 14 residues. The CDR3 nucleotides are TGTGCCAGCAGGTGGGACAGGGAAGGCGGGGAGCTGTTTTTT. As protein: CASRWDREGGELFF.

In regard to this clonotype: Possible read error: a much larger clone is one base away. The chain couples TRBV20-1 to TRBJ2-5; perhaps TRBD2 as D (6 bases). CDR3 length: 16 residues. V lost 5 bases and J lost 2, with 21 bases in between. The germline V gene has CDR1 DFQATT and CDR2 SNEGSKA (reference sequence). The CDR3 sequence: CSAAHISGGRQETQYF. The CDR3 nucleotides are TGCAGTGCTGCCCACATCAGTGGAGGGCGGCAAGAGACCCAGTACTTC.

J is TRBJ2-7 and V is TRBV7-2; 9 nucleotides agree with TRBD1. Trimming took 5 bases from V and 11 from J; bases not matched to a gene: 16. The CDR3 is 15 residues long. CDR1 and CDR2 (germline): SGHTA, FQGNSA. The CDR3 coding sequence is TGTGCCAGCAGCCCCGGGGACAGGGCCGCATTGGGGAAGTACTTC. It is translated as CASSPGDRAALGKYF.

CDR3 loop: CASSYSRGESYEQYF. The DNA for the CDR3 is TGTGCCAGCAGTTACTCGAGGGGGGAAAGTTACGAGCAGTACTTC. The rearrangement joins TRBV6-6 to TRBJ2-7; perhaps D is TRBD1 or TRBD2 (6 bases each). This CDR3 has 15 amino acids. Germline values: CDR1 MNHNY, CDR2 SVGAGI (reference sequence). The ends were cut back, 0 bases at V and 4 bases at J, with 13 bases in the middle.

The V gene is TRBV12-3 or TRBV12-4, the J gene TRBJ2-7; D possibly corresponds to TRBD1 (5 bases). The V end lost 3 bases, the J end lost 1 base, and 19 bases lay between the germline ends. This CDR3 contains 17 residues. CDR3 sequence: CASSFDLGRGRSYEQYF. The CDR3 DNA reads as TGTGCCAGCAGTTTTGACCTGGGGCGCGGTCGTTCCTACGAGCAGTACTTC.

This chain links TRBV7-2 with TRBJ2-5; D not certain. V lost 7 bases and J 4 bases, leaving 16 bases between the germline ends. This CDR3 is built from 14 residues. CDR1 and CDR2 (germline): SGHTA, FQGNSA. CDR3 in DNA: TGTGCCAGCACCGACACGGCGGTTAGAGAGACCCAGTACTTC. Its protein is CASTDTAVRETQYF.

About this clonotype itself: A much more abundant neighbour one base away suggests this may be a read error. The chain uses TRBV20-1 and TRBJ1-2, with D possibly TRBD1 on 5 matching bases. The V gene lost 3 bases and the J gene lost 7 bases, with 18 bases spanning the gap. This CDR3 region has 14 residues. Germline CDR1 reads DFQATT; CDR2 reads SNEGSKA (reference sequence). The CDR3 DNA reads TGCAGTGCTAGTAAACAGGAGTCTTACTGTGGCTACACCTTC. Translated: CSASKQESYCGYTF.

This clonotype came up a few times. V usage is TRBV7-9 and J usage is TRBJ2-5, with TRBD2 as a possible D gene (6 bases). CDR1 and CDR2 from the germline V gene are SEHNR and FQNEAQ (reference sequence). The CDR3 runs to 12 residues. The germline V and J ends were trimmed by 6 bases and 4 bases, with 9 bases remaining between them. The CDR3 loop reads CASREGAETQYF. The DNA of the CDR3 is TGTGCCAGCAGGGAGGGAGCAGAGACCCAGTACTTC.

On this clonotype: A much more abundant neighbour one base away suggests this may be a read error. This CDR3 reads CASSFGSLNSPPHF. CDR3 bases: TGTGCCAGCAGTTTTGGGTCTTTGAATTCACCCCCCCACTTT. The gene calls are TRBV12-3 or TRBV12-4 and TRBJ1-6; the D is unclear. The CDR3 covers 14 residues.

A few counts support this clonotype. At one end the junction does not follow the germline gene, possibly because of a read error. The chain recombines TRBV29-1 with TRBJ2-5, with a tentative D call TRBD2 (5 bases). Germline CDR1 reads SQVTM; CDR2 reads ANQGSEA. The CDR3 spans 11 residues. The CDR3 sequence is CSFEGGGTQYF. CDR3 in DNA: TGCAGCTTTGAGGGCGGTGGGACCCAGTACTTC.

Turning to this clonotype: A read error may explain this, as a much larger clone is one base away. V usage is TRBV12-3 or TRBV12-4 and J usage is TRBJ2-2; a possible D gene is TRBD2 (5 bases). CDR3 length equals 14 residues. V lost 7 bases, J lost 4 bases, and 13 bases lay in between. CDR3 in amino acids: CASNADSFTGELFF. The DNA of the CDR3 is TGTGCCAGCAATGCGGACTCATTCACCGGGGAGCTGTTTTTT.

There are many counts of this clonotype. This chain uses TRBV15 with TRBJ2-6, with D perhaps matching TRBD1 or TRBD2 (5 bases each). The CDR3 covers 16 residues. The germline gives CDR1 LNHNV, CDR2 YYDKDF (reference sequence). The V and J ends lost 0 bases and 3 bases respectively, with 9 bases between them. Here the CDR3 reads CATSRDLGDGANVLTF. In DNA form, the CDR3 reads TGTGCCACCAGCAGAGATTTGGGGGATGGGGCCAACGTCCTGACTTTC.

This clonotype was seen a handful of times. The V gene is TRBV29-1, the J gene TRBJ1-3; no definite D call. This CDR3 spans 13 amino acids. V was pared by 4 bases and J by 8 bases, with 15 bases between. CDR1 and CDR2 from the germline V gene are SQVTM and ANQGSEA. CDR3 sequence: CSVGTDYGYTIYF. In DNA form, the CDR3 reads TGCAGCGTTGGAACAGACTATGGCTACACCATATATTTT.

The CDR3 reads CASTPSRGRLTGELFF. In nucleotides, the CDR3 is TGTGCCAGCACTCCCTCCCGTGGCAGACTCACCGGGGAGCTGTTTTTT. The chain uses TRBV28 and TRBJ2-2; D remains ambiguous. Between the trimmed V and J ends, which lost 7 bases and 4 bases, there was a span of 19 bases. Germline V gene data show CDR1 as MDHEN and CDR2 as SYDVKM. The CDR3 is made up of 16 amino acids.

Here the CDR3 DNA reads TGTGCCAGCAGCCAAGATGGGGAGTACTCCTACGAGCAGTACTTC. Its translation is CASSQDGEYSYEQYF. The V gene is TRBV7-9, the J gene TRBJ2-7; a weak D match, TRBD2 (5 bases). Germline V CDR1 and CDR2: SEHNR, FQNEAQ (reference sequence). The length of the CDR3 is 15 residues. The V and J ends lost 5 bases and 0 bases respectively, with 14 bases between them.

The V gene is TRBV29-1, the J gene TRBJ1-4, with 11 bases that match TRBD1. From germline, CDR1 is SQVTM and CDR2 ANQGSEA. Germline trimming cut 8 bases from V and 8 bases from J; bases unmatched to any gene: 7. The CDR3 loop spans 13 amino acids. CDR3 amino acids: CSLGQGAKEKLFF. Written as DNA, the CDR3 is TGCAGCCTCGGACAGGGGGCAAAGGAAAAACTGTTTTTT.

This clonotype was picked up many times. V usage is TRBV10-3 and J usage is TRBJ1-5; 7 positions agree with TRBD1. The CDR3 is made up of 16 amino acids. The ends lost 3 bases at V and 0 bases at J; junction bases unmatched: 5. Germline V gene sequence: CDR1 ENHRY, CDR2 SYGVKD. The CDR3 region is CAISDPTGNSNQPQHF. The CDR3 DNA is TGTGCCATCAGTGACCCGACAGGGAATAGCAATCAGCCCCAGCATTTT.

The J gene is TRBJ2-7, the V gene TRBV9, with 8 bases lining up with TRBD2. CDR3 size: 15 residues. Losses at the gene ends were 1 base for V and 2 bases for J; bases not matched to a gene: 5. Germline CDR1 SGDLS, CDR2 YYNGEE. CDR3 DNA sequence: TGTGCCAGCAGCGTAAGGAGCGGGGGTGCCTACGAGCAGTACTTC. Protein sequence: CASSVRSGGAYEQYF.

This clonotype occurred once. The chain is built from TRBV20-1 and TRBJ1-6; D ambiguous. CDR1 is DFQATT and CDR2 is SNEGSKA in the germline V gene (reference sequence). The CDR3 extends over 12 amino acids. The germline V and J ends were trimmed by 6 bases and 4 bases, with 7 bases remaining between them. CDR3 amino acids: CSAGDYNSPLHF. In DNA form, the CDR3 reads TGCAGTGCCGGAGATTATAATTCACCCCTCCACTTT.